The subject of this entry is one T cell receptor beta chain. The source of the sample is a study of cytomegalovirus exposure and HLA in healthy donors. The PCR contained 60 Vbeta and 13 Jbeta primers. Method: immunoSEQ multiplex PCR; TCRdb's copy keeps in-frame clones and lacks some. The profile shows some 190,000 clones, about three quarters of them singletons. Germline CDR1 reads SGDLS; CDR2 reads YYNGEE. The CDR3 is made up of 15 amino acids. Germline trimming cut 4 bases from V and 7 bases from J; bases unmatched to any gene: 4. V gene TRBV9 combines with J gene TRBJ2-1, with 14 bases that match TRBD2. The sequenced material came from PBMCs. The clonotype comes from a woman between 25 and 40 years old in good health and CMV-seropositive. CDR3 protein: CASSPRTSGRNEQFF. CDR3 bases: TGTGCCAGCAGCCCTAGGACTAGCGGGAGGAATGAGCAGTTCTTC.